The TCR beta chain described here comes from a study of beta chain bispecific antibodies for T cell cancers. Study results and caveats: TRBV5-6, highly similar to TRBV5-5, is cross-recognized by anti-TRBV5-5 antibody. The leukemia cells, rather than normal T cells, gave most of the targeted TRBV signal.

Concerning this clonotype: Antigen unknown.

Blood mononuclear cells were expanded for 2 to 4 days using either OKT3 anti-CD3 antibody or CD3/CD28 beads. Expanded T cells grew in IL-2 (around 95 IU/ml) plus IL-7 (approximately 5 ng/ml). Cocultures held 5 x 10^4 or so normal T cells, 5 x 10^4 or so targets, and bispecific antibody. Trimming took off 6 bases at V and 3 bases at J, with 21 bases between the two ends. Germline loops: CDR1 SNHLY, CDR2 FYNNEI. There are 18 residues in the CDR3. Each CDR3 protein gets one entry after TCRdb re-called the 5' RACE reads with MiXCR. The table has more than 15,000 distinct CDR3 sequences, roughly 2.1% seen once.

V and J are TRBV2 and TRBJ1-6; perhaps TRBD1 as D (5 bases). The specimen was healthy donor T cells cultured with leukemia cells. This TCR was recovered from a human donor in good health. Some clones in this sample may be carry-over from other donors' samples. Here the CDR3 reads CASRVPGRQPLYNSPLHF. In DNA form, the CDR3 reads TGTGCCAGCAGGGTACCGGGACGCCAACCCCTCTATAATTCACCCCTCCACTTT.